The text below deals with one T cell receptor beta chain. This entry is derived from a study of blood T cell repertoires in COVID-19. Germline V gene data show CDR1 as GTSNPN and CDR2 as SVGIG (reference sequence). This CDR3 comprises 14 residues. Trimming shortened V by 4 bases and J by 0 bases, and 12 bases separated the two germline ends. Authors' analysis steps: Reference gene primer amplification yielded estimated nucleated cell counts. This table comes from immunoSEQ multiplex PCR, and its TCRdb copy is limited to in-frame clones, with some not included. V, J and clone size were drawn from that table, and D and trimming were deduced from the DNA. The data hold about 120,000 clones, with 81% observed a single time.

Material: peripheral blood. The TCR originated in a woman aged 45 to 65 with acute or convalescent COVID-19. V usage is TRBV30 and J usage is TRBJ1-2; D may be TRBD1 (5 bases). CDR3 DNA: TGTGCCTGGATTGCAGGGCTAACTAACTATGGCTACACCTTC. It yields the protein CAWIAGLTNYGYTF.